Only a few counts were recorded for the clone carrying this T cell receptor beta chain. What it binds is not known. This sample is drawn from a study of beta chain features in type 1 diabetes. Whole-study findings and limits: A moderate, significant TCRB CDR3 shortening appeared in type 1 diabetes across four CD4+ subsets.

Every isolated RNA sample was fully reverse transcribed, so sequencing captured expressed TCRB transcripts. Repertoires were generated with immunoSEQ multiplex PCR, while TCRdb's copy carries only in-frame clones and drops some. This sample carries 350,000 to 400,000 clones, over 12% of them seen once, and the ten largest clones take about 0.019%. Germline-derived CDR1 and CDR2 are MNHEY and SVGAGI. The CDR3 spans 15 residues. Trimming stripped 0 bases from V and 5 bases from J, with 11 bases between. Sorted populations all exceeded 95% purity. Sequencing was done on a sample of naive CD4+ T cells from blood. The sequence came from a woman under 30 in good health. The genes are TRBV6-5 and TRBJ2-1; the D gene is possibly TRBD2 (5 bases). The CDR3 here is CASSYSPATNNEQFF. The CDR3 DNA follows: TGTGCCAGCAGTTACTCTCCAGCGACTAACAATGAGCAGTTCTTC.